These 13 T cell receptor beta chains share one sample of origin, sequenced in a study of blood T cell repertoires in COVID-19. TCRdb's table, derived via immunoSEQ multiplex PCR, lists solely in-frame clones and lacks some. The repertoire consists of almost 350,000 clones, with roughly 86% occurring once and the leading ten covering approximately 0.97%. Material: PBMCs or T cells enriched from blood (not recorded which). The receptors were gathered from a woman aged 25 to 45 who had been exposed to COVID-19.

This chain joins TRBV7-9 and TRBJ2-1; TRBD2 matches at 7 bases. The CDR3 sequence is 16 residues long. The germline gives CDR1 SEHNR, CDR2 FQNEAQ (reference sequence). V shed 5 bases and J 5 bases; nucleotides not matched to a gene: 12. Here the CDR3 reads CASSPQKLASNNEQFF. CDR3 sequence (DNA): TGTGCCAGCAGCCCGCAAAAACTAGCGAGTAACAATGAGCAGTTCTTC.

J is TRBJ2-1 and V is TRBV11-1; 8 bases line up with TRBD2. J lost 6 bases, V lost 2 bases, and 6 bases had no gene match. Germline loops: CDR1 SGHAT, CDR2 FQDESV (reference sequence). The CDR3 consists of 15 residues. CDR3 sequence: CASSLRSGNLNEQFF. Here the CDR3 DNA reads TGTGCCAGCAGCTTACGTAGCGGGAATCTCAATGAGCAGTTCTTC.

V usage is TRBV6-6 and J usage is TRBJ1-5, with 10 nucleotides matching TRBD1. This CDR3 contains 15 residues. CDR1 MNHNY and CDR2 SVGAGI come from the germline V gene (reference sequence). V shed 6 bases and J 1 base; nucleotides not matched to a gene: 3. CDR3 sequence (DNA): TGTGCCAGCAGGAGACAGGGGGCGAGCAATCAGCCCCAGCATTTT. Protein: CASRRQGASNQPQHF.

This clone came up a few times. This chain links TRBV19 with TRBJ2-2; no reliable D call. Per the germline V gene, CDR1 is LNHDA and CDR2 is SQIVND (reference sequence). V lost 3 bases and J lost 1, with 6 bases in between. The CDR3 totals 14 residues. The CDR3 reads CASSMGENTGELFF. CDR3 coding DNA: TGTGCCAGTAGTATGGGCGAGAACACCGGGGAGCTGTTTTTT.

This chain links TRBV2 with TRBJ1-5, with D maybe TRBD1 (5 bases). CDR1 and CDR2 (germline): SNHLY, FYNNEI. The CDR3 is 16 residues long. V shed 6 bases and J shed 1 base, with 16 bases lying between them. CDR3 protein: CASRGGWTLSNQPQHF. CDR3 in DNA: TGTGCCAGCAGGGGAGGATGGACACTGAGCAATCAGCCCCAGCATTTT.

V gene TRBV5-8 combines with J gene TRBJ1-5, with D possibly matching TRBD1 (5 bases). Germline V gene data show CDR1 as SGHTS and CDR2 as YDEGEE. Trimming shortened V by 3 bases and J by 2 bases, and 15 bases separated the two germline ends. CDR3 length: 16 amino acids. CDR3: CASSSDQGVGNQPQHF. The CDR3 DNA reads as TGTGCCAGCAGCTCGGATCAAGGGGTGGGCAATCAGCCCCAGCATTTT.

The chain links TRBV5-1 to TRBJ2-7; 10 bases fit TRBD2. This CDR3 contains 13 residues. The ends lost 3 bases at V and 3 bases at J; junction bases unmatched: 0. Per the germline V gene, CDR1 is SGHRS and CDR2 is YFSETQ. In DNA form, the CDR3 reads TGCGCCAGCAGCTGGACTAGCGGCTACGAGCAGTACTTC. This codes for CASSWTSGYEQYF.

V is TRBV7-8 and J is TRBJ2-5; 8 bases are a match to TRBD1. The germline CDR1 and CDR2 sequences are SGHVS and FQNEAQ. The CDR3 has 17 amino acids. V shed 5 bases and J 7 bases; nucleotides not matched to a gene: 18. The CDR3 loop reads CASSARGPNTQRGTQYF. The CDR3 nucleotides read TGTGCCAGCAGCGCCAGGGGGCCGAACACCCAACGGGGGACCCAGTACTTC. The complete variable domain, with remaining parts taken from reference TRBV7-8 and TRBJ2-5, reads GAGVSQSPRYKVAKRGQDVALRCDPISGHVSLFWYQQALGQGPEFLTYFQNEAQLDKSGLPSDRFFAERPEGSVSTLKIQRTQQEDSAVYLCASSARGPNTQRGTQYFGPGTRLLVL.

The rearrangement uses TRBV30 and TRBJ2-7, with 7 bases aligning to TRBD2. The CDR3 covers 13 residues. Looked up from germline, CDR1 is GTSNPN and CDR2 is SVGIG (reference sequence). The J segment lost 6 bases and the V segment lost 5 bases, leaving 10 bases of the junction unmatched. Written as DNA, the CDR3 is TGTGCCTGGGCGGGGGACTCCTCTCGCGAGCAGTACTTC. Translated: CAWAGDSSREQYF.

V and J are TRBV7-3 and TRBJ2-1, with TRBD1 as a possible D gene (5 bases). The length of the CDR3 is 13 residues. The germline V gene encodes CDR1 SGHTA and CDR2 FQGTGA. V was clipped by 4 bases and J by 10 bases, with 14 bases between them. CDR3 loop: CASSSGTGREQFF. The CDR3 coding sequence is TGTGCCAGCAGCTCCGGAACAGGACGGGAGCAGTTCTTC. Combining the CDR3 with reference TRBV7-3 and TRBJ2-1 gives the whole variable domain GAGVSQTPSNKVTEKGKYVELRCDPISGHTALYWYRQSLGQGPEFLIYFQGTGAADDSGLPNDRFFAVRPEGSVSTLKIQRTERGDSAVYLCASSSGTGREQFFGPGTRLTVL.

The count of this clone is one. The chain joins TRBV13 to TRBJ1-1; D may be TRBD1 (6 bases). V was pared by 5 bases and J by 10 bases, with 20 bases between. This CDR3 has 14 residues. CDR1 PRHDT and CDR2 FYEKMQ come from the germline V gene (reference sequence). The CDR3 DNA is TGTGCCAGCAGCCCATCCTCCGGGGGGCAGGGAGCTTTCTTT. It codes for CASSPSSGGQGAFF.

Of note for this clone: One end of the junction does not line up with germline, which may come from a read error. The chain links TRBV6-5 to TRBJ2-1; D ambiguous. CDR3 size: 13 residues. Germline V lookup: CDR1 MNHEY, CDR2 SVGAGI. The CDR3 DNA follows: TGTGCCAGCAGTACCGACTCCGACAATGAGCAGTTCTTC. Residues: CASSTDSDNEQFF.

This sequence joins TRBV7-6 and TRBJ2-7; the D gene is possibly TRBD2 (5 bases). Looked up from germline, CDR1 is SGHVS and CDR2 is FNYEAQ. The V end was cut by 5 bases, the J end by 7 bases, with 21 bases between. The CDR3 runs 15 residues. CDR3 amino acids: CASSLLTGLVAEQYF. CDR3 DNA: TGTGCCAGCAGCCTACTGACTGGTCTCGTAGCGGAGCAGTACTTC.